The rows below give T cell receptor beta chains drawn from one sample of a study of blood T cell repertoires in COVID-19. The table came from immunoSEQ multiplex PCR; TCRdb's copy has only in-frame clones and leaves some out. Among about 400,000 clones listed, around 90% were seen once. The sequenced sample was PBMCs or T cells enriched from blood (not recorded which). The receptor set was obtained from a woman aged 40 to 50 with acute COVID-19. CDR3s include the opening cysteine and the closing phenylalanine or tryptophan. Each record gives: V gene, clone size, J gene, D gene, CDR3 protein, CDR3 DNA. D genes are given only for firm matches. Where a row states a size, it is once, few, many or the class of an expanded clone; other rows omit it.

V: TRBV27; size: -; J: TRBJ2-7; D: -; CDR3: CASSLPNREGEQYF; DNA: TGTGCCAGCAGTTTACCCAACAGGGAAGGCGAGCAGTACTTC
V: TRBV30; size: -; J: TRBJ1-2; D: TRBD1; CDR3: CAWSVLAGGRYGYTF; DNA: TGTGCCTGGAGTGTTTTGGCAGGGGGTCGGTATGGCTACACCTTC
V: TRBV3-1/TRBV3-2; size: -; J: TRBJ2-5; D: -; CDR3: CASSQGAGKYF; DNA: TGTGCCAGCAGCCAAGGGGCAGGGAAGTACTTC
V: TRBV27; size: -; J: TRBJ1-5; D: TRBD1; CDR3: CASRAGTGIINQPQHF; DNA: TGTGCCAGCAGGGCCGGGACAGGGATTATCAATCAGCCCCAGCATTTT
V: TRBV10-3; size: -; J: TRBJ1-1; D: -; CDR3: CAISESNGGRNTEAFF; DNA: TGTGCCATCAGTGAGTCAAACGGGGGGCGGAACACTGAAGCTTTCTTT
V: TRBV7-9; size: -; J: TRBJ2-2; D: -; CDR3: CASSFPGGRTGELFF; DNA: TGTGCCAGCAGCTTTCCGGGGGGCCGCACCGGGGAGCTGTTTTTT
V: TRBV12-3/TRBV12-4; size: once; J: TRBJ1-5; D: -; CDR3: CASGQNNQPQHF; DNA: TGTGCCAGCGGACAGAACAATCAGCCCCAGCATTTT
V: TRBV5-4; size: -; J: TRBJ1-2; D: -; CDR3: CASSPEVGGYTF; DNA: TGTGCCAGCAGCCCTGAGGTAGGAGGCTACACCTTC
V: TRBV19; size: -; J: TRBJ2-7; D: TRBD1; CDR3: CASQDRGKYEQYF; DNA: TGTGCCAGCCAGGACAGGGGAAAGTACGAGCAGTACTTC
V: TRBV28; size: -; J: TRBJ1-5; D: TRBD1; CDR3: CASSLQGQVSNQPQHF; DNA: TGTGCCAGCAGTTTACAAGGACAGGTTAGCAATCAGCCCCAGCATTTT
V: TRBV2; size: -; J: TRBJ1-2; D: TRBD1; CDR3: CASTSPQGAIYGYTF; DNA: TGTGCCAGCACTTCCCCACAGGGGGCGATCTATGGCTACACCTTC
V: TRBV29-1; size: -; J: TRBJ1-1; D: -; CDR3: CSVEDGHMNTEAFF; DNA: TGCAGCGTTGAGGATGGACATATGAACACTGAAGCTTTCTTT
V: TRBV19; size: -; J: TRBJ1-1; D: -; CDR3: CASSLGLNTEAFF; DNA: TGTGCCAGTAGTTTGGGGCTGAACACTGAAGCTTTCTTT
V: TRBV6-5; size: -; J: TRBJ1-4; D: TRBD1; CDR3: CASRGQGSEKLFF; DNA: TGTGCCAGCAGGGGACAGGGCTCGGAAAAACTGTTTTTT
V: TRBV4-1; size: -; J: TRBJ1-1; D: -; CDR3: CASSQDPRVGSDGTEAFF; DNA: TGCGCCAGCAGCCAAGACCCCCGGGTAGGGAGTGATGGCACTGAAGCTTTCTTT
V: TRBV2; size: -; J: TRBJ1-2; D: -; CDR3: CASSRDSYGYTF; DNA: TGTGCCAGCAGTCGGGATAGCTATGGCTACACCTTC
V: TRBV30; size: -; J: TRBJ1-1; D: -; CDR3: CAWRPDRNTEAFF; DNA: TGTGCCTGGAGACCAGACAGGAACACTGAAGCTTTCTTT
V: TRBV19; size: -; J: TRBJ1-5; D: -; CDR3: CASSIRVDQPQHF; DNA: TGTGCCAGTAGTATCAGGGTGGATCAGCCCCAGCATTTT
V: TRBV6-5; size: -; J: TRBJ1-1; D: TRBD1; CDR3: CASSWDRGSAEAFF; DNA: TGTGCCAGCAGTTGGGACAGGGGGAGCGCTGAAGCTTTCTTT
V: TRBV5-1; size: -; J: TRBJ2-7; D: -; CDR3: CADGSEQYF; DNA: TGCGCCGACGGGAGCGAGCAGTACTTC
V: TRBV18; size: -; J: TRBJ1-2; D: TRBD1; CDR3: CASSPSGQVDGYTF; DNA: TGTGCCAGCTCACCCTCCGGACAGGTCGATGGCTACACCTTC
V: TRBV28; size: -; J: TRBJ2-7; D: TRBD1; CDR3: CASSSRDRGLYEQYF; DNA: TGTGCCAGCAGTTCCCGGGACAGGGGATTATACGAGCAGTACTTC
V: TRBV5-4; size: -; J: TRBJ2-7; D: -; CDR3: CASSLAGFYEQYF; DNA: TGTGCCAGCAGCTTGGCAGGGTTCTACGAGCAGTACTTC
V: TRBV9; size: -; J: TRBJ1-2; D: -; CDR3: CASSVKSDGGYGYTF; DNA: TGTGCCAGCAGCGTCAAATCGGACGGGGGCTATGGCTACACCTTC
V: TRBV5-1; size: few; J: TRBJ2-3; D: TRBD1; CDR3: CASSRQGYTDTQYF; DNA: TGCGCCAGCAGCCGACAGGGATACACAGATACGCAGTATTTT
V: TRBV30; size: once; J: TRBJ1-1; D: TRBD1; CDR3: CAWSPRGDTEAFF; DNA: TGTGCCTGGAGTCCCAGGGGGGACACTGAAGCTTTCTTT
V: TRBV7-8; size: -; J: TRBJ2-1; D: -; CDR3: CASSPRTVSYNEQFF; DNA: TGTGCCAGCAGCCCCCGGACAGTGTCCTACAATGAGCAGTTCTTC
V: TRBV7-8; size: -; J: TRBJ1-1; D: -; CDR3: CASSPPQGRSEAFF; DNA: TGTGCCAGCAGCCCCCCTCAAGGGAGGTCTGAAGCTTTCTTT
V: TRBV29-1; size: -; J: TRBJ2-7; D: -; CDR3: CSVEAGGGQYF; DNA: TGCAGCGTTGAAGCCGGAGGCGGGCAGTACTTC
V: TRBV5-1; size: -; J: TRBJ1-1; D: -; CDR3: CASSLWGPDTEAFF; DNA: TGCGCCAGCAGCTTGTGGGGGCCGGACACTGAAGCTTTCTTT
V: TRBV7-6; size: -; J: TRBJ2-1; D: -; CDR3: CASSHTGKENEQFF; DNA: TGTGCCAGCAGCCATACAGGGAAGGAAAATGAGCAGTTCTTC
V: TRBV5-1; size: -; J: TRBJ1-4; D: TRBD1; CDR3: CASRPGGGQGDEKLFF; DNA: TGCGCCAGCAGACCTGGTGGAGGACAGGGGGATGAAAAACTGTTTTTT
V: TRBV6-1; size: -; J: TRBJ1-2; D: -; CDR3: CASSDYRNRVDGLGYTF; DNA: TGTGCCAGCAGTGACTACAGGAATAGGGTCGATGGTCTTGGCTACACCTTC
V: TRBV2; size: -; J: TRBJ1-5; D: -; CDR3: CASSRGAYSNQPQHF; DNA: TGTGCCAGCTCGCGGGGGGCCTATAGCAATCAGCCCCAGCATTTT
V: TRBV2; size: -; J: TRBJ1-2; D: TRBD1; CDR3: CASSEARGQNYGYTF; DNA: TGTGCCAGCAGTGAAGCCCGGGGACAGAACTATGGCTACACCTTC
V: TRBV19; size: -; J: TRBJ2-1; D: TRBD2; CDR3: CASSIIAGRGNEQFF; DNA: TGTGCCAGTAGTATCATAGCGGGGAGAGGAAATGAGCAGTTCTTC
V: TRBV4-1; size: -; J: TRBJ1-3; D: TRBD1; CDR3: CASSQRTHSGQTGNTIYF; DNA: TGCGCCAGCAGCCAACGGACTCATTCGGGACAGACTGGAAACACCATATATTTT
V: TRBV5-1; size: -; J: TRBJ1-1; D: -; CDR3: CASRLEVDSTEAFF; DNA: TGCGCCAGCAGACTGGAGGTGGACAGCACTGAAGCTTTCTTT
V: TRBV30; size: -; J: TRBJ1-2; D: -; CDR3: CAWSALDSYGYTF; DNA: TGTGCCTGGAGTGCCTTGGACAGCTATGGCTACACCTTC